This entry lists 3 T cell receptor beta chains sequenced from one sample in a study of T cell responses to AZD1222 COVID-19 vaccine. Only in-frame clones appear in the TCRdb table, and some are missing; sequencing was by immunoSEQ multiplex PCR. The sample holds almost 70,000 clones, 80% seen once. Source: peripheral blood, taken 28 days after the second AZD1222 dose. The receptors were gathered from an adult who received the AZD1222 COVID-19 vaccine.

V usage is TRBV6-5 and J usage is TRBJ1-1; D ambiguous. The CDR3 totals 14 residues. Trimming cost V 0 bases and J 5 bases, with 10 bases left between them. Germline CDR1 MNHEY, CDR2 SVGAGI. DNA for the CDR3: TGTGCCAGCAGTTACTCCTTATTGGGGACTGAAGCTTTCTTT. Protein product: CASSYSLLGTEAFF.

J is TRBJ2-2 and V is TRBV5-6; D is possibly TRBD1 or TRBD2 (5 bases each). The CDR3 length is 15 residues. V was trimmed by 0 bases and J by 5 bases, leaving 11 bases between them. Germline values: CDR1 SGHDT, CDR2 YYEEEE. DNA for the CDR3: TGTGCCAGCAGCTTGGCGGGGCAGAGAACCGGGGAGCTGTTTTTT. Residues: CASSLAGQRTGELFF.

The genes are TRBV9 and TRBJ1-1; D is unresolved. Trimming removed 4 bases from V and 4 bases from J, with 14 bases in between. The CDR3 extends over 14 amino acids. Germline V CDR1 and CDR2: SGDLS, YYNGEE. The CDR3: CASSPNYLGTEAFF. In nucleotides, the CDR3 is TGTGCCAGCAGCCCCAATTACCTGGGCACTGAAGCTTTCTTT.